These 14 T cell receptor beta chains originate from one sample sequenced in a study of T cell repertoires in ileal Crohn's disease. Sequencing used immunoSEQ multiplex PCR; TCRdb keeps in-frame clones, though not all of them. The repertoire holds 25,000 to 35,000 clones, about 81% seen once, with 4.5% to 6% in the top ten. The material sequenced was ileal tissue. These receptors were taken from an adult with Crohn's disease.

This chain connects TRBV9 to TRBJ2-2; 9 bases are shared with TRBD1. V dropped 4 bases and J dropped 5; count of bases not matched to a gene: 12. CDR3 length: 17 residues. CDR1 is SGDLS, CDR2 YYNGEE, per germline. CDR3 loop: CASSPRLGTGRTGELFF. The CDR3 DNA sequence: TGTGCCAGCAGCCCGCGTCTTGGGACAGGGCGGACCGGGGAGCTGTTTTTT.

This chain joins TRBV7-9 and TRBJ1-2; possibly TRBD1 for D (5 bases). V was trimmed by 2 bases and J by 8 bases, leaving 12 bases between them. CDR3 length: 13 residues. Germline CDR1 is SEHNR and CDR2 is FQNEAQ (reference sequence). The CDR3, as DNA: TGTGCCAGCAGCTTAACGCAGGGAGGCGGCTACACCTTC. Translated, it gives CASSLTQGGGYTF. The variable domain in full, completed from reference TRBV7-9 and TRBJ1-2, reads DTGVSQNPRHKITKRGQNVTFRCDPISEHNRLYWYRQTLGQGPEFLTYFQNEAQLEKSRLLSDRFSAERPKGSFSTLEIQRTEQGDSAMYLCASSLTQGGGYTFGSGTRLTVV.

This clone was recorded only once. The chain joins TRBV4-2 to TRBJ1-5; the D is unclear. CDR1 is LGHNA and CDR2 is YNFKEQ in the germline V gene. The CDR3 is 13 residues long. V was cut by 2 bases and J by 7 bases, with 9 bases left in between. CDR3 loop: CASSQRVGQPQHF. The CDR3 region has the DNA TGTGCCAGCAGCCAAAGAGTGGGCCAGCCCCAGCATTTT.

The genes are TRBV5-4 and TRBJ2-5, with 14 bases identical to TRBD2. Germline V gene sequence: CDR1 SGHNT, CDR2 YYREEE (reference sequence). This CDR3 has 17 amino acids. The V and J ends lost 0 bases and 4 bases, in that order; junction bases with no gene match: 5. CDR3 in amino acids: CASSLGGLAGGRETQYF. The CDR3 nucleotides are TGTGCCAGCAGCTTGGGCGGACTAGCGGGGGGTAGAGAGACCCAGTACTTC.

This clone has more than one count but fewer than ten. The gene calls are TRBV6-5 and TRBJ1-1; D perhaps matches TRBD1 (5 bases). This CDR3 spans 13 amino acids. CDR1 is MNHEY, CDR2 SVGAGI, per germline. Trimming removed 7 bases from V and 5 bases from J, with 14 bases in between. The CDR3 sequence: CASINWGGTEAFF. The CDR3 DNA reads TGTGCCAGCATCAACTGGGGGGGTACTGAAGCTTTCTTT.

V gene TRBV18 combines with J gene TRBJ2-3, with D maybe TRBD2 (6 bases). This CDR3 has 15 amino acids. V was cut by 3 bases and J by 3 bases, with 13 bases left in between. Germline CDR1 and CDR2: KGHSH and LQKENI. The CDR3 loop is CASSPSMGGTDTQYF. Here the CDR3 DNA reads TGTGCCAGCTCACCGTCTATGGGGGGAACAGATACGCAGTATTTT.

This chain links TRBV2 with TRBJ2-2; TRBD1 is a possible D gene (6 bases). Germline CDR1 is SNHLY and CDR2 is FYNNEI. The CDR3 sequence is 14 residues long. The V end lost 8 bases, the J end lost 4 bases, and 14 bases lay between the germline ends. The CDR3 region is CASRLTGITGELFF. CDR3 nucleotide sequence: TGTGCCAGCCGGTTAACAGGGATCACCGGGGAGCTGTTTTTT. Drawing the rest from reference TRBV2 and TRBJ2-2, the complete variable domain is EPEVTQTPSHQVTQMGQEVILRCVPISNHLYFYWYRQILGQKVEFLVSFYNNEISEKSEIFDDQFSVERPDGSNFTLKIRSTKLEDSAMYFCASRLTGITGELFFGEGSRLTVL.

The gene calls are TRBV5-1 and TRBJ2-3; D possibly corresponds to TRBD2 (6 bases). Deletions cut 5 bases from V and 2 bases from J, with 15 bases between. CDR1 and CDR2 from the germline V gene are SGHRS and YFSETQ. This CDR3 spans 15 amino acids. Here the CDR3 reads CASRPRTGVTDTQYF. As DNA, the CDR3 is TGCGCCAGCAGGCCCCGGACGGGGGTCACAGATACGCAGTATTTT.

Here the CDR3 DNA reads TGTGCCAGCAGTCCAAGCGGGCAGGGATTCTACGAGCAGTACTTC. As protein: CASSPSGQGFYEQYF. V usage is TRBV6-1 and J usage is TRBJ2-7; a possible D gene is TRBD2 (6 bases). CDR1 is MNHNS, CDR2 SASEGT, per germline. V lost 5 bases and J lost 3, with 17 bases in between. CDR3 length equals 15 residues.

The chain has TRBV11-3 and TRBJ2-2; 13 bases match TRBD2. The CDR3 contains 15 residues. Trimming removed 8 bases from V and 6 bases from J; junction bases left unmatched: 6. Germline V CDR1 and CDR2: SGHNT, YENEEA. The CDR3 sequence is CASRPGTSGAGELFF. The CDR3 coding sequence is TGTGCCAGCCGACCCGGGACTAGCGGGGCCGGGGAGCTGTTTTTT.

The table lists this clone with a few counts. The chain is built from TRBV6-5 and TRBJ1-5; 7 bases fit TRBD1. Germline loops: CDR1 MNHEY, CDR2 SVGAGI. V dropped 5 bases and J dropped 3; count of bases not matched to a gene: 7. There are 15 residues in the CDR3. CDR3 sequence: CASSATGTANQPQHF. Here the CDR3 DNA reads TGTGCCAGCAGTGCCACCGGGACAGCCAATCAGCCCCAGCATTTT.

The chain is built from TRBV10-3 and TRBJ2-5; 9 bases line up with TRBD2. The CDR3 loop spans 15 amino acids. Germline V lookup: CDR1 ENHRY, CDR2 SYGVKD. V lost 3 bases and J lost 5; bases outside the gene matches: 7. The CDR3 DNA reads TGTGCCATCAGTGAACGGCGGGGGGGCCGGGAGACCCAGTACTTC. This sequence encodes CAISERRGGRETQYF.

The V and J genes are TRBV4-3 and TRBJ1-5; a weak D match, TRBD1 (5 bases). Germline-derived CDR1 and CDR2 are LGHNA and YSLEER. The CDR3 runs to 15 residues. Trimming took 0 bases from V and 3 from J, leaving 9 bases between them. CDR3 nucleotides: TGCGCCAGCAGCCAAGATCAGGGATCCAATCAGCCCCAGCATTTT. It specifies CASSQDQGSNQPQHF.

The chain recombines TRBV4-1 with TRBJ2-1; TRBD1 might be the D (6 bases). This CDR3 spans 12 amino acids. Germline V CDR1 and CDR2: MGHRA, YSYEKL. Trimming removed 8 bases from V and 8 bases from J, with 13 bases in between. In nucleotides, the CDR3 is TGCGCCAGCTCGGACAGCTTACATGAGCAGTTCTTC. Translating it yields CASSDSLHEQFF.